The 10 T cell receptor beta chains presented below share a single source sample, sequenced in a study of T cell changes during pregnancy in multiple sclerosis. Produced via immunoSEQ multiplex PCR; TCRdb's table is partial and in-frame only. The sample records about 17,000 clones, 85% being singletons. The input for sequencing was CD8+ T cells from peripheral blood mononuclear cells, taken after pregnancy. The receptors come from a female donor with multiple sclerosis, enrolled in a pregnancy study.

The chain carries TRBV6-6 and TRBJ1-2, with TRBD1 identical over 7 bases. The CDR3 contains 12 residues. The germline V gene has CDR1 MNHNY and CDR2 SVGAGI (reference sequence). Germline trimming cut 6 bases from V and 5 bases from J; bases unmatched to any gene: 3. The DNA of the CDR3 is TGTGCCAGCAGACCACAGGGGTATGGCTACACCTTC. It is translated as CASRPQGYGYTF.

This clone has just one count. The CDR3 sequence is CASRDSASSYNEQFF. For the CDR3, the DNA is TGCGCCAGCCGCGACTCGGCGAGCTCCTACAATGAGCAGTTCTTC. This chain uses TRBV5-1 with TRBJ2-1; D remains ambiguous. Germline V lookup: CDR1 SGHRS, CDR2 YFSETQ. The CDR3 has 15 amino acids. V lost 7 bases to trimming and J lost 0 bases, with 14 bases between them.

This chain connects TRBV15 to TRBJ1-5; D remains unclear. The germline CDR1 and CDR2 sequences are LNHNV and YYDKDF (reference sequence). Trimming removed 0 bases at V and 7 bases at J, with 7 bases between. This CDR3 has 13 amino acids. The CDR3 reads CATSRDRHQPQHF. As DNA, the CDR3 is TGTGCCACCAGCAGAGACCGACACCAGCCCCAGCATTTT.

Only one count was recorded for this clone. The chain joins TRBV4-1 to TRBJ2-7; 11 bases match TRBD2. Germline V gives CDR1 MGHRA, CDR2 YSYEKL. The ends lost 4 bases at V and 2 bases at J; junction bases unmatched: 7. CDR3 length: 16 residues. CDR3 bases: TGCGCCAGCAGCCGGGATCGACTAGCGGGGACCTACGAGCAGTACTTC. It is translated as CASSRDRLAGTYEQYF.

This clone was seen a single time. This sequence joins TRBV14 and TRBJ1-1; D remains ambiguous. The ends were cut back, 0 bases at V and 1 base at J, with 9 bases in the middle. The CDR3 spans 15 residues. The germline CDR1 and CDR2 sequences are SGHDN and FVKESK. CDR3 bases: TGTGCCAGCAGCCAAGAGAGCAGGCCGAACACTGAAGCTTTCTTT. Translated, it gives CASSQESRPNTEAFF.

The chain uses TRBV28 and TRBJ1-2; 10 bases map to TRBD1. V trimming: 3 bases; J trimming: 7 bases; junction bases outside the gene matches: 11. CDR1 is MDHEN, CDR2 SYDVKM, per germline. The CDR3 is 16 residues long. In DNA, the CDR3 is TGTGCCAGCAGTTTTGGGACAGGGGCTTACCCCCGTGGCTACACCTTC. Protein: CASSFGTGAYPRGYTF.

V gene TRBV27 combines with J gene TRBJ2-7; 13 nucleotides agree with TRBD2. This CDR3 spans 14 amino acids. With 8 bases clipped from V and 2 bases from J, the junction kept 3 bases outside the gene matches. Germline V gene data show CDR1 as MNHEY and CDR2 as SMNVEV (reference sequence). CDR3 loop: CASALAGGPYEQYF. The CDR3 bases are TGTGCCAGCGCACTAGCGGGAGGGCCCTACGAGCAGTACTTC.

The rearrangement joins TRBV4-1 to TRBJ2-1; a possible D gene is TRBD2 (6 bases). V was trimmed by 3 bases and J by 4 bases, leaving 10 bases between them. CDR3 length: 14 residues. Germline CDR1 and CDR2: MGHRA and YSYEKL. The CDR3 is CASSQGLRYNEQFF. CDR3 in DNA: TGCGCCAGCAGCCAGGGACTTCGATACAATGAGCAGTTCTTC.

This clone was seen just once. The chain joins TRBV15 to TRBJ2-1; TRBD2 matches at 7 bases. Germline trimming cut 1 base from V and 2 bases from J; bases unmatched to any gene: 2. This CDR3 has 15 amino acids. The germline V gene encodes CDR1 LNHNV and CDR2 YYDKDF (reference sequence). The CDR3 DNA reads as TGTGCCACCAGCAGAGCTAGCGGAACCTACAATGAGCAGTTCTTC. It codes for CATSRASGTYNEQFF.

The V and J genes are TRBV2 and TRBJ2-7; D ambiguous. The germline V gene encodes CDR1 SNHLY and CDR2 FYNNEI. The length of the CDR3 is 13 residues. Trimming shortened V by 1 base and J by 2 bases, and 6 bases separated the two germline ends. Written as DNA, the CDR3 is TGTGCCAGCAGTGAAGGGGCTACCTACGAGCAGTACTTC. This sequence encodes CASSEGATYEQYF.